The rows below give T cell receptor beta chains drawn from one sample of a study of T cells in tuberculosis. The repertoire was sequenced with immunoSEQ multiplex PCR; TCRdb's copy has only in-frame clones and lacks some. This sample carries some 34,000 clones, 85% to 95% of them seen once, and the ten largest clones take 6.5% to 8.5%. Sequences were obtained from PBMCs. The origin of the receptors is a donor aged 10 to 29 with latent tuberculosis or without tuberculosis infection. Each CDR3 is given with its conserved first and last residue. The order of the fields is D gene, clone size, J gene, V gene, CDR3 length, CDR3 DNA, CDR3 protein. A D gene is named only where the DNA matches it firmly. Clone size is stated in some rows and not others, as once, few, many or a class when expanded.

TRBD1	-	TRBJ2-7	TRBV27	16	TGTGCCAGCAGTCCAGGGACAGGGACGCTAACCTACGAGCAGTACTTC	CASSPGTGTLTYEQYF
-	-	TRBJ2-7	TRBV18	13	TGTGCCAGCTCACCAATTGGTAGCGGAGAGCAGTACTTC	CASSPIGSGEQYF
-	-	TRBJ2-7	TRBV9	15	TGTGCCAGCAGCGTAGTCCCAGGGGCGGGGGCCGAGCAGTACTTC	CASSVVPGAGAEQYF
-	once	TRBJ1-2	TRBV7-2	13	TGTGCCAGCAGCTCCCGGGGAGGCGGCGGCTACACCTTC	CASSSRGGGGYTF
-	-	TRBJ2-4	TRBV10-3	16	TGTGCCATCAGCTCGTTACCGGGACTCCCGTCGAGCATTCAGTACTTC	CAISSLPGLPSSIQYF
-	-	TRBJ1-2	TRBV30	12	TGTGCCTGGAGTGGAGTGGGCAGGGGCTACACCTTC	CAWSGVGRGYTF
-	-	TRBJ1-5	TRBV15	12	TGTGCCACCAGCAGACCGCGTCAGCCCCAGCATTTT	CATSRPRQPQHF
-	-	TRBJ2-7	TRBV5-8	13	TGTGCCAGCAGCTTAGGGCGCGGGACTTCTCCGGGTTTT	CASSLGRGTSPGF
TRBD2	once	TRBJ2-7	TRBV13	16	TGTGCCAGCAGCTATATGAGCGGGGGCCCTCCTTTCGAGCAGTACTTC	CASSYMSGGPPFEQYF
-	-	TRBJ2-2	TRBV6-4	14	TGTGCCAGCAGTGAGGGCAGAAACACCGGGGAGCTGTTTTTT	CASSEGRNTGELFF
TRBD1	-	TRBJ1-2	TRBV9	16	TGTGCCAGCAGCGACTTGGACAGGGACCGGGGTCTTCGCTACACCTTC	CASSDLDRDRGLRYTF
TRBD2	-	TRBJ2-3	TRBV7-3	15	TGTGCCAGCAGCGTAATAGCGGGGGGCACAGATACGCAGTATTTT	CASSVIAGGTDTQYF
-	-	TRBJ2-1	TRBV27	15	TGTGCCAGCAGTTTAGAGGGGGGGGGCTACAATGAGCAGTTCTTC	CASSLEGGGYNEQFF
TRBD1	-	TRBJ1-2	TRBV5-1	14	TGCGCCAGCAGCTTGGACAGGGGCAACTATGGCTACACCTTC	CASSLDRGNYGYTF
TRBD1	-	TRBJ2-5	TRBV11-2	15	TGTGCCAGCAGGGAAGGACAGGGGTTGACAGAGACCCAGTACTTC	CASREGQGLTETQYF
-	-	TRBJ2-3	TRBV21-1	15	TGTGCCAGCAGCACGCAACCTGATCAGGGGTATACGCAGTATTTT	CASSTQPDQGYTQYF
TRBD1	-	TRBJ1-2	TRBV19	15	TGTGCCAGTAGTATGGGGACAGGATTTAACTATGGCTACACCTTC	CASSMGTGFNYGYTF